This is a list of T cell receptor beta chains from one sample in a study of T cells in Graves' hyperthyroidism and ophthalmopathy. MiXCR, run by TCRdb on the multiplex PCR reads, gives a single entry per CDR3 protein. The top ten clones hold roughly 50% of a sample with about 290,000 distinct CDR3 sequences, over 15% of them seen once. The specimen sequenced was blood. These receptors were obtained from a woman aged 55-69 years with Graves' ophthalmopathy. Each CDR3 is given with its conserved first and last residue. The order of the fields is clone size, J gene, D gene, V gene, CDR3 DNA, CDR3 protein. D genes are given only for firm matches. For some rows the clone size is stated as once, few or many, or as a class when expanded; others skip it.

many	TRBJ2-7	-	TRBV20-1	TGCAGTGCTAGAGATCGAGGGCGCTACGAGCAGTACTTC	CSARDRGRYEQYF
-	TRBJ1-2	TRBD1	TRBV6-1	TGTGCCAGCAGCCGCGGGACAGGGTTAACCGGCTACACCTTC	CASSRGTGLTGYTF
few	TRBJ1-2	-	TRBV19	TGTGCCAGTAGCCGGACCCCTGGGACCAACTATGGCTACACCTTC	CASSRTPGTNYGYTF
few	TRBJ1-5	-	TRBV6-9	TGTGCCAGCAGTTTCGGCCCCCCCGAAGGTAAGCCCCAGCATTTT	CASSFGPPEGKPQHF
few	TRBJ2-2	-	TRBV20-1	TGCAGTGCTAGAGATGTGGTTTTTCTCAACACCGGGGAGCTGTTTTTT	CSARDVVFLNTGELFF
many	TRBJ2-1	TRBD2	TRBV27	TGTGCCAGCAGTTTAAGGTTAGCGGGAGAGTACAATGAGCAGTTCTTC	CASSLRLAGEYNEQFF
few	TRBJ2-4	-	TRBV28	TGTGCCAGCAGTCGTCAGGTAGCCAAAAACATTCAGTACTTC	CASSRQVAKNIQYF
many	TRBJ1-4	-	TRBV20-1	TGCAGTGCTAGTCCTATCCTACGGGGGCAGGCCGATAATGAAAAACTGTTTTTT	CSASPILRGQADNEKLFF
-	TRBJ2-5	TRBD2	TRBV27	TGTGCCAGCAGTTTTGGGGCTAGCGGGGGGCGACGTAGAGAGACCCAGTACTTC	CASSFGASGGRRRETQYF
few	TRBJ2-2	-	TRBV12-3/TRBV12-4	TGTGCCAGCAGTTGGTACACCGGGGAGCTGTTTTTT	CASSWYTGELFF
-	TRBJ2-3	TRBD2	TRBV24-1	TGTGCCACCAGTGATAGCGGGGGCACAGATACGCAGTATTTT	CATSDSGGTDTQYF
-	TRBJ2-7	TRBD1	TRBV28	TGTGCCAGCAGTGCACAGTCGGACAGGGAATACTACGAGCAGTACTTC	CASSAQSDREYYEQYF
-	TRBJ1-1	-	TRBV20-1	TGCAGTGCTAGGGCAGTGAGGCAGCACAAAGCTTTCTTT	CSARAVRQHKAFF
many	TRBJ2-5	TRBD1	TRBV27	TGTGCCAGCAGTTCGCTGACAGGGGGCTTAGAGACCCAGTACTTC	CASSSLTGGLETQYF
few	TRBJ2-6	TRBD2	TRBV29-1	TGCAGCGCCTCAAAGGGAGGGCGCTCTGGGGCCAACGTCCTGACTTTC	CSASKGGRSGANVLTF
many	TRBJ2-1	TRBD1	TRBV6-1	TGTGCCAGCACCAGGGGGGACAGGCTATTAGATGAGCAGTTCTTC	CASTRGDRLLDEQFF
many	TRBJ2-4	-	TRBV27	TGTGCCAGCTCGACACTCTTAGCCAAAAACATTCAGTACTTC	CASSTLLAKNIQYF
many	TRBJ1-1	-	TRBV18	TGTGCCAGCTCACTCCGGTTGATGGCGTCGGACACTGAAGCTTTCTTT	CASSLRLMASDTEAFF
few	TRBJ2-1	-	TRBV4-1	TGCGCCAGCAGCCATGACCGCGTCTCCTACAATGAGCAGTTCTTC	CASSHDRVSYNEQFF
many	TRBJ2-7	-	TRBV11-2	TGTGCCAGCAGCTTAGGGCGAAATTCCCCCTACGAGCAGTACTTC	CASSLGRNSPYEQYF
once	TRBJ2-1	TRBD2	TRBV6-2/TRBV6-3	TGTGCCAGCAGTTACGCAGCGGGAAGGCCGGATGAGCAGTTCTTC	CASSYAAGRPDEQFF
many	TRBJ1-4	-	TRBV27	TGTGCCAGCAGTTTAGCACAGGGTGCAACTAATGAAAAACTGTTTTTT	CASSLAQGATNEKLFF
many	TRBJ2-7	-	TRBV20-1	TGCAGTGCTGTACTGACCGGATCCTACGAGCAGTACTTC	CSAVLTGSYEQYF
many	TRBJ2-3	-	TRBV10-3	TGTGCCACCGGGGACTCTAGGGACCAAGATACGCAGTATTTT	CATGDSRDQDTQYF
many	TRBJ2-3	-	TRBV18	TGTGCCAGCTCACCATGGGACAAGCCTAGCACAGATACGCAGTATTTT	CASSPWDKPSTDTQYF
many	TRBJ2-7	-	TRBV20-1	TGCAGTGCTCCCCAACTAGCCCCTCCCGAGCAGTACTTC	CSAPQLAPPEQYF
few	TRBJ1-6	-	TRBV3-1	TGTGCCAGCAGCCAACCCGGAGATTCACCCCTCCACTTT	CASSQPGDSPLHF
-	TRBJ2-2	TRBD2	TRBV28	TGTGCCAGCAGTGTGGATGGGGGGGAAAACACCGGGGAGCTGTTTTTT	CASSVDGGENTGELFF
many	TRBJ1-5	-	TRBV2	TGTGCCAGCAGTGAAGCCACCCTGGAGCAGCCCCAGCATTTT	CASSEATLEQPQHF
few	TRBJ1-4	TRBD1	TRBV2	TGTGCCAGCACAGGGGGAGAAAAACTGTTTTTT	CASTGGEKLFF
-	TRBJ2-5	TRBD2	TRBV12-3/TRBV12-4	TGTGCCAGCAGTTACCGGGGTTATGGGGTACTAGCGGGAGAGACCCAGTACTTC	CASSYRGYGVLAGETQYF
many	TRBJ2-3	-	TRBV11-2	TGTGCCAGCAGCTTCCTACTCGGTCATCAGGCAGATACGCAGTATTTT	CASSFLLGHQADTQYF
many	TRBJ2-3	-	TRBV12-3/TRBV12-4	TGTGCCAGCAGTTTAGGGGTGATCTGGGGCGCCACAGATACGCAGTATTTT	CASSLGVIWGATDTQYF
many	TRBJ2-3	TRBD2	TRBV7-3	TGTGCCAGCAGCTTAAGCGGGAGGAGGGCAGATACGCAGTATTTT	CASSLSGRRADTQYF
many	TRBJ1-4	TRBD1	TRBV7-2	TGTGCCAGCAGTCTCAGGGGGGGGACTAATGAAAAACTGTTTTTT	CASSLRGGTNEKLFF
-	TRBJ1-6	-	TRBV6-5	TGTGCCAGCAGTTACGAGCCCGGACAGCCAAGCAATTCACCCCTCCACTTT	CASSYEPGQPSNSPLHF
many	TRBJ2-3	TRBD2	TRBV12-5	TGTGCTAGTGCCGATCGGGGGGGGCCAGATACGCAGTATTTT	CASADRGGPDTQYF
many	TRBJ2-7	-	TRBV4-2	TGTGCCAGCAGCCCCCGATCGTTAGCTGCCACCTACGAGCAGTACTTC	CASSPRSLAATYEQYF
many	TRBJ2-7	-	TRBV20-1	TGCAGTGCTACAGACAGGAATCGAGGGACCTACGAGCAGTACTTC	CSATDRNRGTYEQYF
few	TRBJ2-2	-	TRBV19	TGTGCCAGTAGTATAAATCGATTGCAGGCTGGGCGTACCGGGGAGCTGTTTTTT	CASSINRLQAGRTGELFF